This T cell receptor (beta chain) was documented in a study of response to subunit inactivated influenza vaccine. In TCRdb, the RT-PCR reads were re-called with MiXCR into one record per CDR3 protein. This sample has around 600,000 distinct CDR3 sequences, with approximately 10% found just once. The CDR3 length is 18 residues. Germline CDR1 and CDR2: SGHDT and YYEEEE. The trim removed 4 bases at V and 3 bases at J, leaving 9 bases unmatched. This clonotype came up a few times. These data also formed part of another study, on T cells expressing NK-cell markers. This second report adds: Scientists made TCR beta cDNA using 5'RACE template switching with UMIs. The authors derived TCR beta repertoires from sorted CD3+CD56+NKG2C+, CD3+CD56+NKG2C- and CD3+CD56-NKG2C+ T cells.

The receptor's source is a man aged 45-65 years who received an inactivated influenza vaccine. Material: PBMCs from blood, obtained on the day of vaccination. The chain couples TRBV5-6 to TRBJ2-6; TRBD1 matches 11 bases. DNA for the CDR3: TGTGCCAGCAGCAGGGACAGGGGGTCGTTCTTTGGGGCCAACGTCCTGACTTTC. Translated: CASSRDRGSFFGANVLTF.